This T cell receptor beta chain comes out of a study of control samples from healthy donors and cancer patients. Deletions cut 9 bases from V and 1 base from J, with 11 bases between. The CDR3 spans 14 residues. Germline assignment: CDR1 KGHDR and CDR2 SFDVKD. Sequencing was performed with immunoSEQ multiplex PCR; in TCRdb, only in-frame clones are kept and a portion is missing. The sample has about 170,000 clones; approximately 90% are singletons. Sequencing was performed on blood. The source is a man younger than 45 in good health. The chain carries TRBV24-1 and TRBJ2-2, with D possibly TRBD1 on 6 matching bases. Written as DNA, the CDR3 is TGTGCCACCGGGGGCTCTCTGAACACCGGGGAGCTGTTTTTT. Its translation is CATGGSLNTGELFF.